What follows is one T cell receptor beta chain and its context. No antigen is known for it. No base quality values were provided; no much bigger clone lies one nucleotide off. This record comes from a study of response to subunit inactivated influenza vaccine (dated by TCRdb to the late 2010s). Background for the entire study: Deep quantitative T cell receptor repertoire profiling was used in the study to track responses to a trivalent subunit inactivated influenza vaccine.

The junction shows trimming of 5 bases on V and 5 bases on J, plus 16 bases between the germline ends. The CDR3, from cysteine to phenylalanine, totals 14 residues. The retained sequence is limited to the CDR3, 42 bases, with the frame set at the first base. Libraries were constructed by RT-PCR. Sequencing instrument: Illumina HiSeq 2500. The raw public data were reprocessed by TCRdb itself: fastp quality trimming at Q25, MiXCR clonotype calling, in-frame beta chains only. Entries are consolidated by CDR3 protein sequence, retaining the most common genes and DNA. The sample contains about 180,000 distinct CDR3 sequences, around 9% of them found a single time. The ten biggest clones cover about 11% of the sample. Here is what the overall study found, with its caveats: It was suggested by the authors that each seasonal influenza vaccination may recruit only a limited number of new T cells.

This material consisted of non-naive T cells sorted from PBMCs, taken on the day of vaccination. The sample's cell subset or site, from its label and the paper: memory T cell fraction. This sequence uses TRBV12-3 or TRBV12-4 and TRBJ2-7; 5 matching bases give a weak D call of TRBD1. This clonotype originated in a man aged 50-60 years who received an inactivated influenza vaccine. Donor details come from another sample of the same person, matched by shared clones. The CDR3 corresponds to CASSQRGWGHEQYF. The nucleotides read TGTGCCAGCAGTCAAAGGGGTTGGGGCCACGAGCAGTACTTC.